This T cell receptor beta chain was captured in a study of T cell repertoires in cytomegalovirus infection (dated by TCRdb to about 2019). Regarding the complete study: Alongside well-studied HLA-B-restricted epitopes, the peptide stimulations were aimed at recently identified HLA-C-restricted CMV epitopes, whose presentation resists viral immunomodulation. The HLA type of each donor mattered for the analysis, because public TCR beta signatures pointed to carriage of CMV infection along with the matching HLA type. Paper-wide results and their limitations: In the ex vivo response, HLA-C-restricted CMV-specific TCR beta clonotypes were dominant, and in two of eight donors the single most frequent clonotype came from this HLA-C-restricted group. In both this cohort and an independent cohort of 352 donors, the cumulative frequency of public TCR beta family members distinguished carriers of CMV infection plus the relevant HLA type.

TCRdb shows the sequencer as Illumina HiSeq 1500. In-frame beta chains were kept once TCRdb had trimmed the public reads at Q25 with fastp and called clones with MiXCR. Rows with one shared CDR3 protein collapse into an entry with the most common genes and DNA. The sample table contains around 750,000 distinct CDR3 sequences; only one count was recorded for approximately 32% of them. In total, the top ten clones hold around 12% of the sample. Read against the paper, the sample's treatment or condition label means: in vitro stimulation with specific CMV peptide epitopes to enrich CMV-specific T cells. Remarks on this clonotype: No antigen is known for it. No base qualities exist here, and no much larger clone lies one base off it.

The sequences come from cultured CD8+ T cells from PBMCs, collected from culture after CMV antigen stimulation. The TCR was taken from a human donor in good health (CMV status not recorded). Some clones in this sample may be carry-over from other donors' samples.

The DNA sequence is given as TGTGCTTTAAACGGGGTGCGCAATCAGCCCCAGCATTTT. This codes for CALNGVRNQPQHF. The sequence links TRBV12-5 to TRBJ1-5; the D gene is unclear. The CDR3 runs 13 amino acids, cysteine and phenylalanine included. Kept here is only the CDR3 DNA, which spans 39 bases and is read in frame from base 1. Reading the germline V gene gives CDR1 LGHNT and CDR2 FRNRAP. A distance of 13 bases separates the germline ends of V and J, which lose 11 bases and 2 bases respectively.